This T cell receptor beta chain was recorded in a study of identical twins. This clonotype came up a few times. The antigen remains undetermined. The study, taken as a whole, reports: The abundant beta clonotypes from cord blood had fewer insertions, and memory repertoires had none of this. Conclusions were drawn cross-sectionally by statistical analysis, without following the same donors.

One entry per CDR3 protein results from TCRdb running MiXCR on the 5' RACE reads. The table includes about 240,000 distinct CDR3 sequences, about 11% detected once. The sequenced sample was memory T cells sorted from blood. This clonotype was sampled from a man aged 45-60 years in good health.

The CDR3 sequence: CASRLDKETQYF. CDR3 DNA: TGTGCCAGCAGACTAGATAAGGAGACCCAGTACTTC. The chain has TRBV2 and TRBJ2-5; D may be TRBD2 (5 bases). Trimming pared 6 bases from V and 5 bases from J, leaving 10 bases between. There are 12 residues in the CDR3. Per the germline V gene, CDR1 is SNHLY and CDR2 is FYNNEI.